A selection of T cell receptor beta chains follows, all from one sample in a study of blood T cell repertoires in COVID-19. Only in-frame clones appear in the TCRdb table, and some are missing; sequencing was by immunoSEQ multiplex PCR. The data show fewer than 350,000 clones, with 85% seen just once and 1.5% to 2% held by the top ten. Sequences were obtained from PBMCs or T cells enriched from blood (not recorded which). These receptors originate from a woman under 40 who had been exposed to COVID-19. Each CDR3 is given with its conserved first and last residue. A D gene is named only where the DNA matches it firmly. Where a row states a size, it is once, few, many or the class of an expanded clone; other rows omit it.

CASSQDFRTGGNYGYTF	TGTGCCAGCAGCCAAGATTTTAGGACAGGGGGAAACTATGGCTACACCTTC	TRBV4-2	TRBD1	-	TRBJ1-2
CSVETLGQHYGYTF	TGCAGCGTTGAAACCTTAGGACAGCACTATGGCTACACCTTC	TRBV29-1	-	-	TRBJ1-2
CASGSGQEDF	TGTGCCAGCGGTTCGGGACAGGAGGACTTC	TRBV12-3/TRBV12-4	TRBD1	-	TRBJ1-2
CASSQDGDRRSPLHF	TGCGCCAGCAGCCAAGATGGTGATCGGAGGTCACCCCTCCACTTT	TRBV4-3	-	-	TRBJ1-6
CASSFLDRVVNSPLHF	TGTGCCAGCAGCTTCTTGGACAGGGTAGTCAATTCACCCCTCCACTTT	TRBV5-6	TRBD1	-	TRBJ1-6
CASLPGQGLSPLHF	TGTGCCAGCCTCCCCGGACAGGGGCTCTCACCCCTCCACTTT	TRBV28	TRBD1	few	TRBJ1-6
CASSRNGGTEAFF	TGTGCCAGCAGCCGCAACGGAGGGACTGAAGCTTTCTTT	TRBV12-3/TRBV12-4	-	once	TRBJ1-1
CASSPPWGEETEAFF	TGTGCCAGCAGCCCGCCCTGGGGGGAGGAGACTGAAGCTTTCTTT	TRBV3-1/TRBV3-2	-	-	TRBJ1-1
CASSLEVGSYEQYF	TGTGCCAGCAGCTTAGAGGTCGGCTCCTACGAGCAGTACTTC	TRBV11-2	-	-	TRBJ2-7
CASSSGDSRYGYTF	TGTGCCAGCAGTTCCGGGGACAGTAGATATGGCTACACCTTC	TRBV2	TRBD1	-	TRBJ1-2
CASSRLSSGNTIYF	TGTGCCAGCAGTCGGTTGTCCTCTGGAAACACCATATATTTT	TRBV5-6	-	-	TRBJ1-3
CASSDAPAGGYTF	TGTGCCAGCAGTGATGCCCCCGCGGGGGGCTACACCTTC	TRBV25-1	-	-	TRBJ1-2
CAIRPLGQGWLTDTQYF	TGTGCCATCAGACCCCTAGGACAGGGTTGGCTTACAGATACGCAGTATTTT	TRBV10-3	TRBD1	-	TRBJ2-3
CASNHRGGSDTQYF	TGTGCCAGCAACCACAGGGGGGGGTCAGATACGCAGTATTTT	TRBV28	-	-	TRBJ2-3
CASSSDRGPGNTIYF	TGTGCCAGCAGCTCCGACAGGGGGCCAGGAAACACCATATATTTT	TRBV5-4	TRBD1	-	TRBJ1-3
CASSLRRVKGGANYGYTF	TGCGCCAGCAGCTTGAGACGTGTAAAAGGGGGAGCTAACTATGGCTACACCTTC	TRBV5-1	-	-	TRBJ1-2
CASSQDGTRHNEQFF	TGTGCCAGCAGCCAAGACGGGACTAGACACAATGAGCAGTTCTTC	TRBV3-1/TRBV3-2	TRBD2	-	TRBJ2-1
CASSLMGGSTDTQYF	TGTGCCAGCAGCTTAATGGGAGGTAGCACAGATACGCAGTATTTT	TRBV7-2	-	-	TRBJ2-3
CASSPGQANYGYTF	TGTGCCAGCAGCCCGGGACAGGCAAACTATGGCTACACCTTC	TRBV14	TRBD1	-	TRBJ1-2
CASSTKRQGNRNTEAFF	TGCGCCAGCAGCACTAAACGACAGGGGAATAGGAACACTGAAGCTTTCTTT	TRBV5-1	TRBD1	-	TRBJ1-1
CASSPGQGSFNGYTF	TGTGCCAGCAGCCCCGGACAGGGCAGTTTCAATGGCTACACCTTC	TRBV6-5	TRBD1	-	TRBJ1-2
CSVEKNYGYTF	TGCAGCGTGGAGAAAAACTATGGCTACACCTTC	TRBV29-1	-	-	TRBJ1-2
CAWSPQGTSSYEQYF	TGTGCCTGGAGCCCGCAGGGGACGAGCTCCTACGAGCAGTACTTC	TRBV30	-	-	TRBJ2-7
CASSGRDSLNSPLHF	TGTGCCAGCAGCGGGCGGGACAGCCTGAATTCACCCCTCCACTTT	TRBV9	TRBD1	-	TRBJ1-6
CASSQGGGGYEQYF	TGCGCCAGCAGCCAAGGAGGGGGAGGGTACGAGCAGTACTTC	TRBV4-1	-	-	TRBJ2-7
CASSRGTDQETQYF	TGCGCCAGCAGCCGAGGGACAGATCAAGAGACCCAGTACTTC	TRBV5-1	TRBD1	once	TRBJ2-5
CASSKGNRVGGYTF	TGTGCCAGCAGCAAAGGAAACAGGGTTGGAGGCTACACCTTC	TRBV21-1	-	-	TRBJ1-2
CASSAARASIYEQYF	TGTGCCAGCAGCGCCGCGCGGGCTAGTATCTACGAGCAGTACTTC	TRBV2	-	-	TRBJ2-7
CAWSVGGYGYTF	TGTGCCTGGAGTGTCGGCGGCTATGGCTACACCTTC	TRBV30	-	once	TRBJ1-2
CASRLTGANEQFF	TGTGCCAGCAGACTGACAGGGGCTAATGAGCAGTTCTTC	TRBV7-9	TRBD1	-	TRBJ2-1
CASSFQGAQPQHF	TGTGCCAGCAGCTTCCAGGGGGCCCAGCCCCAGCATTTT	TRBV7-2	TRBD1	-	TRBJ1-5
CASSLVAIRNRGRFPNYGYTF	TGTGCCAGCAGCCTCGTGGCCATACGCAACAGGGGGCGCTTCCCTAACTATGGCTACACCTTC	TRBV6-6	TRBD1	-	TRBJ1-2
CASSPRGGRGDEQFF	TGTGCCAGCAGTCCCCGGGGGGGCCGTGGGGATGAGCAGTTCTTC	TRBV11-1	TRBD2	-	TRBJ2-1
CASTQGGYQETQYF	TGTGCCAGCACACAGGGGGGGTACCAAGAGACCCAGTACTTC	TRBV6-5	-	-	TRBJ2-5
CASSIAPQGPYEQYF	TGTGCCAGTAGTATAGCCCCCCAGGGGCCGTACGAGCAGTACTTC	TRBV19	-	-	TRBJ2-7
CASSVATAGGLNEQFF	TGTGCCAGCAGCGTAGCTACAGCGGGGGGACTCAATGAGCAGTTCTTC	TRBV9	TRBD2	-	TRBJ2-1
CSAGTFGEQFF	TGCAGTGCCGGGACATTCGGCGAGCAGTTCTTC	TRBV20-1	-	-	TRBJ2-1
CSVRRGGSEKLFF	TGCAGCGTTCGGAGGGGAGGAAGTGAAAAACTGTTTTTT	TRBV29-1	-	-	TRBJ1-4
CASSRRQGGSPLHF	TGTGCCAGCAGCCGCCGACAGGGAGGTTCACCCCTCCACTTT	TRBV28	TRBD1	-	TRBJ1-6
CASSGRGQGNTEAFF	TGTGCCAGCAGCGGCAGGGGGCAGGGGAACACTGAAGCTTTCTTT	TRBV9	TRBD1	-	TRBJ1-1
CASSSLTGEGYGYTF	TGTGCCAGCAGTTCCCTGACAGGGGAAGGCTATGGCTACACCTTC	TRBV27	TRBD1	many	TRBJ1-2
CASSLRQGEGSPLHF	TGCGCCAGCAGCTTACGACAGGGTGAGGGTTCACCCCTCCACTTT	TRBV5-1	TRBD1	-	TRBJ1-6
CASSPPQGFGETQYF	TGTGCCAGCTCACCACCGCAGGGATTTGGGGAGACCCAGTACTTC	TRBV18	-	-	TRBJ2-5
CASSLSNRRREKLFF	TGTGCCAGCAGTTTATCGAACAGACGGAGGGAAAAACTGTTTTTT	TRBV27	-	-	TRBJ1-4
CASSQARGRRTEDTEAFF	TGTGCCAGCAGCCAGGCGAGGGGGCGCAGAACTGAGGACACTGAAGCTTTCTTT	TRBV4-2	TRBD1	-	TRBJ1-1
CASSFASGRSNEQYF	TGTGCCAGCAGCTTCGCTAGCGGGAGAAGCAACGAGCAGTACTTC	TRBV5-4	TRBD2	-	TRBJ2-7
CASRRGTQYEQYF	TGCGCCAGCAGGCGGGGCACCCAGTACGAGCAGTACTTC	TRBV5-1	-	-	TRBJ2-7
CASSQEGGRNTGELFF	TGCGCCAGCAGCCAAGAGGGGGGAAGAAACACCGGGGAGCTGTTTTTT	TRBV4-3	-	-	TRBJ2-2
CASGFSGAGGSDTQYF	TGTGCTAGTGGTTTCTCTGGAGCGGGAGGGTCCGATACGCAGTATTTT	TRBV12-5	TRBD2	-	TRBJ2-3
CASSSSGRKNNEQFF	TGTGCCAGCAGCTCTAGCGGGAGGAAAAACAATGAGCAGTTCTTC	TRBV5-4	TRBD2	few	TRBJ2-1